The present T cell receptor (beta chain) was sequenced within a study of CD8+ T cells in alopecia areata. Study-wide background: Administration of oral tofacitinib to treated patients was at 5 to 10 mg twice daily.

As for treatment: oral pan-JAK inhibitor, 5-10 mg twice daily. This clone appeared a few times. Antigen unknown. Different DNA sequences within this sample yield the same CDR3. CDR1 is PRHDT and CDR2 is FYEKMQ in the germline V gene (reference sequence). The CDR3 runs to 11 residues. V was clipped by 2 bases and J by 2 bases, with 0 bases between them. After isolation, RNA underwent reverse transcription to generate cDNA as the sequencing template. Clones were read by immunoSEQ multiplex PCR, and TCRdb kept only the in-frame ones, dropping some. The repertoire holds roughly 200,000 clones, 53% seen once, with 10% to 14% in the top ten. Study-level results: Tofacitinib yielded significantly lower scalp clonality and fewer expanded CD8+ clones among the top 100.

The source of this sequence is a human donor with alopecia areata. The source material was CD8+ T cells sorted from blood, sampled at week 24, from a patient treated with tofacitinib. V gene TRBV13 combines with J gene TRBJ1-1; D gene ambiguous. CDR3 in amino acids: CASSLNTEAFF. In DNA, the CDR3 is TGTGCCAGCAGCTTAAACACTGAAGCTTTCTTT.